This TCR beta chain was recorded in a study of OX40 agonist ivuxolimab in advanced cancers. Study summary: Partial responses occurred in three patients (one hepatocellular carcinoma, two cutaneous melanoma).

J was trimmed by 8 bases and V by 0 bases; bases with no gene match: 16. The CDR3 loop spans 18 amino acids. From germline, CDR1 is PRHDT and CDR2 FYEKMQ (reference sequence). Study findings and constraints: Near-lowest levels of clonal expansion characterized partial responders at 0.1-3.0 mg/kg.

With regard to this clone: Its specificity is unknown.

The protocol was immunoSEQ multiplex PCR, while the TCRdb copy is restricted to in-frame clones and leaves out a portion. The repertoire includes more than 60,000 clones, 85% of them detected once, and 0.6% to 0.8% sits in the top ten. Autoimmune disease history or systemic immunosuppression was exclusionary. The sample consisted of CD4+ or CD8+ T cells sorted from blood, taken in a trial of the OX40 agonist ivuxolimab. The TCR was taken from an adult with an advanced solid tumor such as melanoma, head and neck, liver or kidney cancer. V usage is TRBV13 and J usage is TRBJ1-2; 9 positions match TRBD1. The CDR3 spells CASSLGRQGGAREEGYTF. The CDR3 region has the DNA TGTGCCAGCAGCTTAGGCCGACAGGGGGGGGCCAGGGAAGAAGGCTACACCTTC. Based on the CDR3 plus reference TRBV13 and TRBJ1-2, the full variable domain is AAGVIQSPRHLIKEKRETATLKCYPIPRHDTVYWYQQGPGQDPQFLISFYEKMQSDKGSIPDRFSAQQFSDYHSELNMSSLELGDSALYFCASSLGRQGGAREEGYTFGSGTRLTVV.